Each of the 9 T cell receptor beta chains below was sequenced from the same sample in a study of blood T cell repertoires in COVID-19. Produced via immunoSEQ multiplex PCR; TCRdb's table is partial and in-frame only. Counted here are roughly 4,000 clones, approximately 89% occurring once; the ten biggest clones make up 5% to 6.5%. Specimen: peripheral blood. Receptor source: a woman between 70 and 85 years old with active COVID-19.

This clone was counted a few times. This chain joins TRBV30 and TRBJ1-3; D remains ambiguous. Trimming took off 5 bases at V and 0 bases at J, with 11 bases between the two ends. The length of the CDR3 is 14 residues. Germline V gene data show CDR1 as GTSNPN and CDR2 as SVGIG (reference sequence). The CDR3 reads CAWGRSRSGNTIYF. The CDR3 DNA sequence: TGTGCCTGGGGGCGGAGCCGCTCTGGAAACACCATATATTTT.

V and J are TRBV18 and TRBJ2-7; D call uncertain. V was cut by 3 bases and J by 0 bases, with 9 bases left in between. Germline V gene lookup returns CDR1 KGHSH and CDR2 LQKENI. The CDR3 runs 14 residues. For the CDR3, the DNA is TGTGCCAGCTCACCCGACTCAAGCTCCTACGAGCAGTACTTC. Encoded protein: CASSPDSSSYEQYF.

J is TRBJ1-2 and V is TRBV2; TRBD1 is a possible D gene (5 bases). The CDR3 length is 14 residues. V was cut by 3 bases and J by 6 bases, with 14 bases left in between. Per germline, CDR1 SNHLY and CDR2 FYNNEI. CDR3 DNA: TGTGCCAGCAGTGAGAGGCCGACAGAACATGGCTACACCTTC. Its translation is CASSERPTEHGYTF.

Only one count was recorded for this clone. J is TRBJ1-2 and V is TRBV5-5; D possibly corresponds to TRBD1 (5 bases). Trimming removed 0 bases from V and 5 bases from J, with 20 bases in between. Germline V CDR1 and CDR2: SGHKS, YYEKEE (reference sequence). This CDR3 is 17 amino acids long. CDR3 bases: TGTGCCAGCAGCTTGGCCAGGGATACCCTTCCCGTGTATGGCTACACCTTC. Protein: CASSLARDTLPVYGYTF.

The chain couples TRBV5-1 to TRBJ2-3, with TRBD1 matching over 8 bases. The V and J ends lost 4 bases and 4 bases, in that order; junction bases with no gene match: 5. The CDR3 has 14 amino acids. Germline V gene lookup returns CDR1 SGHRS and CDR2 YFSETQ. CDR3: CASSRTGNPDTQYF. CDR3 coding DNA: TGCGCCAGCAGCCGGACAGGGAACCCAGATACGCAGTATTTT.

The J gene is TRBJ2-7, the V gene TRBV29-1; a weak D match, TRBD2 (5 bases). Between the trimmed V and J ends, which lost 0 bases and 2 bases, there was a span of 8 bases. The CDR3 length is 13 residues. Germline CDR1 and CDR2: SQVTM and ANQGSEA. The CDR3 bases are TGCAGCGTTGAAGACGGGGAGACCTACGAGCAGTACTTC. Its translation: CSVEDGETYEQYF.

The chain employs TRBV29-1 and TRBJ1-5, with a weak D call TRBD1 (6 bases). Germline CDR1 SQVTM, CDR2 ANQGSEA. Trimming stripped 4 bases from V and 4 bases from J, with 11 bases between. This CDR3 has 13 amino acids. CDR3 sequence (DNA): TGCAGCGTTGCACCAGGGGTTAATCAGCCCCAGCATTTT. Protein sequence: CSVAPGVNQPQHF.

For the CDR3, the DNA is TGTGCCATCAGTGAGGCAGGCTCTGGAAACACCATATATTTT. Translated: CAISEAGSGNTIYF. V usage is TRBV10-3 and J usage is TRBJ1-3; D gene unclear. Trimming took 2 bases from V and 0 from J, leaving 5 bases between them. The germline gives CDR1 ENHRY, CDR2 SYGVKD. The CDR3 covers 14 residues.

V gene TRBV4-3 combines with J gene TRBJ2-7, with D possibly TRBD1 on 6 matching bases. CDR3 length: 16 residues. Germline CDR1 and CDR2: LGHNA and YSLEER. Deletions cut 1 base from V and 4 bases from J, with 17 bases between. CDR3 region: CASSQAGVEGEYEQYF. CDR3 in DNA: TGCGCCAGCAGCCAAGCCGGTGTCGAGGGGGAGTACGAGCAGTACTTC.